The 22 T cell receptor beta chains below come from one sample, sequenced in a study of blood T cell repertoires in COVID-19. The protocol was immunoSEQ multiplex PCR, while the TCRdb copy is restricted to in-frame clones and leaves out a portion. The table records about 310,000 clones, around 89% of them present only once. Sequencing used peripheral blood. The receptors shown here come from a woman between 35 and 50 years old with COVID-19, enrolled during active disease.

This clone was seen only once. CDR3 bases: TGTGCCAGCAGCTTACCGCGGGCAAAACTGTTTTTT. Encoded protein: CASSLPRAKLFF. The chain combines TRBV13 with TRBJ1-4; D is unclear. The germline V gene encodes CDR1 PRHDT and CDR2 FYEKMQ (reference sequence). Trimming removed 2 bases at V and 10 bases at J, with 8 bases between. The CDR3 contains 12 residues.

CDR3 DNA sequence: TGCGCCAGCAGCCAAGATTTCCCGGGAAGCTCCTATAATTCACCCCTCCACTTT. It specifies CASSQDFPGSSYNSPLHF. The gene calls are TRBV4-3 and TRBJ1-6; D unclear. Germline assignment: CDR1 LGHNA and CDR2 YSLEER. The CDR3 length is 18 residues. Trimming cost V 0 bases and J 0 bases, with 12 bases left between them.

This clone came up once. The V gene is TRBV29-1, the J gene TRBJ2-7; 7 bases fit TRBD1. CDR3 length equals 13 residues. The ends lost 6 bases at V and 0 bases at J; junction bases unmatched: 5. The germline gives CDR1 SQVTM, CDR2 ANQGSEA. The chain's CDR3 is CSVRRTGSYEQYF. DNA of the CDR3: TGCAGCGTAAGGAGGACAGGCTCCTACGAGCAGTACTTC.

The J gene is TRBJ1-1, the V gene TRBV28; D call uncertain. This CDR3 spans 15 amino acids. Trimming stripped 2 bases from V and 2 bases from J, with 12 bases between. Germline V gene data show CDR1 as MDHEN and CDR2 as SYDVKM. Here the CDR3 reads CASSLSRTFNTEAFF. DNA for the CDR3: TGTGCCAGCAGTTTAAGTCGAACATTCAACACTGAAGCTTTCTTT.

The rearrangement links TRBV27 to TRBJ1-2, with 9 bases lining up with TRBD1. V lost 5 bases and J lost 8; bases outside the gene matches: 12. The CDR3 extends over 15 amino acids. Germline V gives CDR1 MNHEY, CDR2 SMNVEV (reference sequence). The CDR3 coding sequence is TGTGCCAGCAGTATTAGAAGGACAGGGGAGGGGGGCTACACCTTC. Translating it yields CASSIRRTGEGGYTF.

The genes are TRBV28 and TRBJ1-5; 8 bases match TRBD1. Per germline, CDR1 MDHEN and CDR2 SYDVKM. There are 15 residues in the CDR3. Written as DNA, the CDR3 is TGTGCTATCCAGTTCTCGGACAGGGCCAATCAGCCCCAGCATTTT. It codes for CAIQFSDRANQPQHF.

The CDR3 DNA is TGTGCCAGCACAGGAGGAAGCACTGAAGCTTTCTTT. As protein: CASTGGSTEAFF. V gene TRBV27 combines with J gene TRBJ1-1; D call uncertain. This CDR3 is built from 12 residues. The V gene's germline CDR1 is MNHEY and CDR2 SMNVEV (reference sequence). V lost 7 bases and J 4 bases, leaving 10 bases between the germline ends.

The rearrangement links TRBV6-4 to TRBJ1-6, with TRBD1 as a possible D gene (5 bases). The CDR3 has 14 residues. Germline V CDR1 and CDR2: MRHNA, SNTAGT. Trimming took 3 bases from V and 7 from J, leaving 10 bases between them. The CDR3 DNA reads TGTGCCAGCAGTGATCAGGGAGGGAATTCACCCCTCCACTTT. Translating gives CASSDQGGNSPLHF.

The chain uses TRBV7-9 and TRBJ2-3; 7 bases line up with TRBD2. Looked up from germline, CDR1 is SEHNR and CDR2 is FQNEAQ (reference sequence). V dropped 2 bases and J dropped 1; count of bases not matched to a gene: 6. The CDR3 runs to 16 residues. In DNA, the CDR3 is TGTGCCAGCAGCTTAAGTGGGGCGGGGGGCACAGATACGCAGTATTTT. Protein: CASSLSGAGGTDTQYF.

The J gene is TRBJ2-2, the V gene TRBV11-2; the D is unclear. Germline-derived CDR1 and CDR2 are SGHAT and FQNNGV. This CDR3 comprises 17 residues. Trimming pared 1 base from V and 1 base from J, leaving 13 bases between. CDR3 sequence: CASSLVVAVKNTGELFF. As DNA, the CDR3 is TGTGCCAGCAGCTTAGTGGTGGCAGTCAAGAACACCGGGGAGCTGTTTTTT.

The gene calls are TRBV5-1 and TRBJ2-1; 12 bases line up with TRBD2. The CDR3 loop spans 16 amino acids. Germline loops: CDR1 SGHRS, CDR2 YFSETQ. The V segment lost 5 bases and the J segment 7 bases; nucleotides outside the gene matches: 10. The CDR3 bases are TGCGCCAGCAGTTTCGCACTAGCGGGAGGATGGAATGAGCAGTTCTTC. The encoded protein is CASSFALAGGWNEQFF.

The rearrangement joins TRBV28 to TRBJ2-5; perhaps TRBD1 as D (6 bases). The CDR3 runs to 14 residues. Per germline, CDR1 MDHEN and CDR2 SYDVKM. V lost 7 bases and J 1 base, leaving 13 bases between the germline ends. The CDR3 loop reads CASTAGQIQETQYF. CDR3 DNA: TGTGCCAGCACCGCCGGACAGATCCAAGAGACCCAGTACTTC.

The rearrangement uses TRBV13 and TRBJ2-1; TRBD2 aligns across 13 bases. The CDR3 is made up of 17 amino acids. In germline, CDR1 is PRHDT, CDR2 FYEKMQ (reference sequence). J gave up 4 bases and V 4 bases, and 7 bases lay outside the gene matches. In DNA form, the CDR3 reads TGTGCCAGCAGCTCAATATCGACTAGCGGGAGGTACAATGAGCAGTTCTTC. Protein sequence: CASSSISTSGRYNEQFF.

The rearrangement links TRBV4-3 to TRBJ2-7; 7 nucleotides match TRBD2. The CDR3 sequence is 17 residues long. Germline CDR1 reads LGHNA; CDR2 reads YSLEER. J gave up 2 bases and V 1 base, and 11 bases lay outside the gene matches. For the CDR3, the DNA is TGCGCCAGCAGCCAAGGATTCGCGAGCGGGACGACCTACGAGCAGTACTTC. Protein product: CASSQGFASGTTYEQYF.

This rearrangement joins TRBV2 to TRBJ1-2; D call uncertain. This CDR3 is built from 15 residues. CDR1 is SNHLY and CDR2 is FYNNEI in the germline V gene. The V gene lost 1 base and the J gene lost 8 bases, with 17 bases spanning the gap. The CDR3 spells CASSEGGAVSYGYTF. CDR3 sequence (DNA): TGTGCCAGCAGTGAAGGAGGTGCGGTTTCGTACGGCTACACCTTC.

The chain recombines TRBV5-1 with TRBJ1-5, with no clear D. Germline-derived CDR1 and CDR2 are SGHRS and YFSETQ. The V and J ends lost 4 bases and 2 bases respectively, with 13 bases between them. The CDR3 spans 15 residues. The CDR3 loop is CASSPGLPGNQPQHF. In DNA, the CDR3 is TGCGCCAGCAGCCCAGGATTGCCCGGCAATCAGCCCCAGCATTTT.

Here the CDR3 reads CASQGAANTGELFF. The DNA of the CDR3 is TGTGCCAGCCAGGGGGCAGCGAACACCGGGGAGCTGTTTTTT. The chain is built from TRBV2 and TRBJ2-2; 8 nucleotides line up with TRBD1. V trimming: 8 bases; J trimming: 0 bases; junction bases outside the gene matches: 2. CDR3 length: 14 amino acids. Germline-derived CDR1 and CDR2 are SNHLY and FYNNEI.

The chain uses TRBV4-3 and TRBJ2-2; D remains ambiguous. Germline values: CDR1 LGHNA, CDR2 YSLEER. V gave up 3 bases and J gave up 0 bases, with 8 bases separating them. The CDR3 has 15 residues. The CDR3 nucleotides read TGCGCCAGCAGCCAGGCCGGAGCGAACACCGGGGAGCTGTTTTTT. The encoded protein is CASSQAGANTGELFF.

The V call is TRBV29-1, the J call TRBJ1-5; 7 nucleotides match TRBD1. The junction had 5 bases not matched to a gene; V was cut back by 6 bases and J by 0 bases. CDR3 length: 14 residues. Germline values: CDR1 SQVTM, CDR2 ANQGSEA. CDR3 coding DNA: TGCAGCGTCATGACAGGGCATAGCAATCAGCCCCAGCATTTT. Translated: CSVMTGHSNQPQHF.

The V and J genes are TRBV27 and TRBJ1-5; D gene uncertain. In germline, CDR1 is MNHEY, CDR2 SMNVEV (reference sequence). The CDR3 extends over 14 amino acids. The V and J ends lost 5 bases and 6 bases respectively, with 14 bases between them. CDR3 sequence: CASSGDRAGQPQHF. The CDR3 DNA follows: TGTGCCAGCAGTGGTGACCGAGCGGGTCAGCCCCAGCATTTT.

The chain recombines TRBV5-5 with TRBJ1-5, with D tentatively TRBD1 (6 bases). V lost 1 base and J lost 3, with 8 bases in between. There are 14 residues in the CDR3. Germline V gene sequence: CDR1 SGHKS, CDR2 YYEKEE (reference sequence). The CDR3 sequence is CASSLRGTNQPQHF. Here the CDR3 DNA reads TGTGCCAGCAGCTTGAGGGGGACCAATCAGCCCCAGCATTTT.

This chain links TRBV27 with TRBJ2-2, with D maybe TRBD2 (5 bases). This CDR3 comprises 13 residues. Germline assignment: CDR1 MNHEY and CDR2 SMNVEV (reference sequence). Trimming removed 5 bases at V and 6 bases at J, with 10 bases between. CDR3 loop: CASSLVAPGELFF. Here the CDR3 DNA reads TGTGCCAGCAGTCTTGTAGCGCCCGGGGAGCTGTTTTTT.